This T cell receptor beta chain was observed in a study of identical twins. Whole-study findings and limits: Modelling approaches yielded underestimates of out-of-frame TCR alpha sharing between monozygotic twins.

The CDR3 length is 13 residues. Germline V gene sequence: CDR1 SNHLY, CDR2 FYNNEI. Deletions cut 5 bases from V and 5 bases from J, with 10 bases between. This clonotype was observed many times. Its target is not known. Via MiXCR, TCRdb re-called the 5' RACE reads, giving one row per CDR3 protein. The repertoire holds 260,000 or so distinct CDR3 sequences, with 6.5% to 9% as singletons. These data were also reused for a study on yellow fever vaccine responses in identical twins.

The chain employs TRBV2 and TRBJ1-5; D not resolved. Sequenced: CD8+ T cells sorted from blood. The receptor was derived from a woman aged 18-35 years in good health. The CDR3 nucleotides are TGTGCCAGCAGTTCCTCCCCATATCAGCCCCAGCATTTT. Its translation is CASSSSPYQPQHF.